This T cell receptor beta chain originates from a study of T cells in Graves' hyperthyroidism and ophthalmopathy (dated by TCRdb to between 2017 and 2020). Regarding the study in general: Peripheral blood samples were taken at the time of initial diagnosis, prior to any treatment. TCR V-J signatures able to tell the groups apart were searched for in a discovery cohort of approximately 95 patients, of whom more than 40 had Graves' ophthalmopathy and about 60 had stable Graves' hyperthyroidism. Prospective prediction of ophthalmopathy was tested in an independent validation cohort of 18 to 20 hyperthyroidism patients and some 17 patients who later progressed to ophthalmopathy. The approximately 90 discovery patients were divided at random into training and test sets in a 7:3 ratio. In addition, the study compared T-cell repertoires in thyroid tissue and in blood from several Graves' hyperthyroidism patients. Once sampling was done, hyperthyroidism patients were given methimazole at a starting dose of 30 mg daily, whereas ophthalmopathy patients were given high-dose intravenous methylprednisolone. The paper reports TCR Vbeta CDR3 sequencing of 140 or so peripheral blood samples: around 41 ophthalmopathy, 75 to 80 hyperthyroidism and approximately 17 progressor patients. On the study overall, not on this receptor specifically: Most expanded thyroid clonotypes (frequency above 0.001) were also found in blood, which suggests that blood repertoires may mirror thyroid immune responses. A model built on a 13 V-J signature distinguished ophthalmopathy from stable hyperthyroidism, reaching around 87% sensitivity and about 81% specificity in cross-validation and 80%/75% in testing. In validation, the model predicted progression to ophthalmopathy with 65% to 71% sensitivity and around 72% specificity, a median of around six months before onset. Sample size was not statistically predetermined, and investigators were not blinded to group allocation.

The TCR beta CDR3 regions were amplified from the RNA transcripts. The TCR CDR3 was subjected to a first round of RT-PCR using the HTBI primer set and the Qiagen OneStep RT-PCR kit. A second multiplex PCR round built the libraries, followed by size selection and purification. Paired-end sequencing of the libraries was performed with 100 bp reads on an Illumina HiSeq2000. In the authors' own workflow: SOAPnuke was used to process the raw data, throwing out any read that contained adapters or uncalled bases, had a mean Phred below 15, or lacked an exact constant-primer or identifier match. High-quality paired reads were merged using COPE v1.2.5, and each unique nucleotide sequence was defined as a clonotype. MiTCR v1.1 was used to align clonotypes to the IMGT TRBV, TRBD and TRBJ reference segments. The analysis was restricted to V-J combinations with a frequency above 0.0001, which together covered roughly 99% of the repertoires. The TCS score was defined as the ratio of F50 (clonal expansion) to E x V (chaos), calculated using BLOSUM62-based TCRdist between CDR3 peptides within each V-J. Welch's t-statistics and random forest reduced some 510 V-J features to 13, which were used in a naive Bayes classifier (R e1071). TCRdb reworked the public reads: Q25 trimming with fastp, MiXCR clone assembly, productive beta chains retained. One record per CDR3 amino acid sequence lists the most common genes and DNA. The V and J calls were not made by the authors but by TCRdb's processing. The sample table holds 650,000 to 850,000 distinct CDR3 sequences, of which around a sixth were seen once. Jointly, the top ten make up roughly 17% of the sample.

Hyperthyroidism patients were newly diagnosed, with disease duration under 2 months, and aged 18 to 65 years. Any patient with an uncontrolled infection, another autoimmune disease, pregnancy or lactation was excluded. Clinical symptoms, serum thyroxine and TRAb, thyroid ultrasound, and orbital computed tomography formed the basis for the diagnoses. For progressor patients, blood was drawn at the first diagnosis of hyperthyroidism, before any ophthalmopathy symptoms had appeared. Ficoll-Paque density gradient centrifugation was used to isolate PBMCs from 8 to 10 ml of fresh peripheral blood. Patients classed as progressors first received a Graves' hyperthyroidism diagnosis and then went on to develop ophthalmopathy during follow-up. Trizol reagent was used to extract total RNA, and RNA quality was then checked on an Agilent 2100 Bioanalyzer. Taken from the germline V gene, the CDR1 and CDR2 loops are SGHRS and YFSETQ. Trimming accounts for 0 bases at V and 4 bases at J, while the number of junction bases matched to no gene is 4. The CDR3 measures 15 amino acids from cysteine to phenylalanine. The sequence is cut down to CDR3 DNA, 45 bases in frame from base 1.

The table lists this clonotype with a few counts. Its antigen is not yet known. No much larger clone is present one base from it, and per-base qualities are unavailable. Sequenced: blood. The TCR originated in a woman in her forties or fifties with Graves' hyperthyroidism that later progressed to Graves' ophthalmopathy. Recombination joined TRBV5-1 with TRBJ2-5, with TRBD1 matching 9 junction bases. The DNA is as follows: TGCGCCAGCAGCTTGGCTGGGACAGGGAGAGAGACCCAGTACTTC. Translation gives CASSLAGTGRETQYF.